This T cell receptor (beta chain) was recorded in a study of T cells after yellow fever vaccination. Overall study: Those fractions that held only low numbers of cells were prepared using the SMART-Seq v4 Ultra Low Input RNA kit.

TCRdb fed the 5' RACE reads into MiXCR, producing one record per CDR3 protein. Found here are 65,000 to 90,000 distinct CDR3 sequences, 7.5% to 9% of them singletons; the top ten hold around 38%. Sequences were derived from CD8+ T cells sorted from PBMCs, sampled on the day of the yellow fever booster vaccination. The receptor was isolated from a man younger than 45 who received the YFV17D yellow fever vaccine.

CDR3 nucleotides: TGTGCCAGCACCTTACGGGGCGCAGGGGAGACCCAGTACTTC. The encoded protein is CASTLRGAGETQYF. The chain has TRBV6-2 or TRBV6-3 and TRBJ2-5; D is perhaps TRBD1 or TRBD2 (5 bases each). The CDR3 is 14 amino acids. V was trimmed by 7 bases and J by 5 bases, leaving 17 bases between them. Germline V CDR1 and CDR2: MNHEY, SVGEGT.